Below, 11 T cell receptor beta chains from the same sample are listed, as sequenced in a study of T cells expressing NK-cell markers. Each CDR3 protein gets one entry in TCRdb, which reprocessed the 5' RACE reads and gives no DNA. Its listing shows about 550,000 distinct CDR3 sequences. Sequenced: blood T cells: a sorted CD56 or NKG2C T cell subset, CD4+ or CD8+ T cells, or bulk PBMC T cells (not recorded which). These receptors all come from a man between 18 and 35 years old in good health.

This sequence joins TRBV6-1 and TRBJ1-2; checking the TCRdb D call of TRBD1 is not possible without DNA. Looked up from germline, CDR1 is MNHNS and CDR2 is SASEGT. CDR3 length equals 14 residues. CDR3 amino acids: CASTRARANYGYTF.

J is TRBJ2-1 and V is TRBV20-1; the D call from TCRdb, TRBD2, cannot be confirmed without DNA. This CDR3 region has 13 residues. In germline, CDR1 is DFQATT, CDR2 SNEGSKA (reference sequence). CDR3 in amino acids: CSARPEAYNEQFF.

V is TRBV7-9 and J is TRBJ2-7; no DNA is available, so the TRBD2 call from TCRdb remains unchecked. Germline CDR1 and CDR2: SEHNR and FQNEAQ (reference sequence). CDR3 length: 15 amino acids. This chain's CDR3 is CASSLEAEGSYEQYF.

The rearrangement uses TRBV12-3 or TRBV12-4 and TRBJ2-3. CDR3 size: 13 residues. CDR3 sequence reads: CASSLGPTNTQYF.

V and J are TRBV7-6 and TRBJ2-1; there is no DNA to check the TCRdb D call of TRBD1. The length of the CDR3 is 14 residues. Germline V CDR1 and CDR2: SGHVS, FNYEAQ. CDR3 region: CASSSSNRARGQFF.

The rearrangement links TRBV3-1 to TRBJ1-1; TCRdb calls TRBD1, which cannot be checked without DNA. The CDR3 loop spans 14 amino acids. Per the germline V gene, CDR1 is LGHDT and CDR2 is YNNKEL (reference sequence). CDR3 amino acids: CASKTGVFNTEAFF.

This CDR3 is CASRQTSMSTDTQYF. This chain links TRBV6-1 with TRBJ2-3. The CDR3 sequence is 15 residues long. CDR1 is MNHNS, CDR2 SASEGT, per germline.

The chain combines TRBV4-2 with TRBJ2-5; TCRdb proposes TRBD2, but this gene call is untestable without DNA. CDR1 is LGHNA, CDR2 YNFKEQ, per germline. This CDR3 is built from 16 residues. The CDR3: CASSLSGRAQQETQYF.

The chain is built from TRBV6-5 and TRBJ2-1; TCRdb proposes TRBD2, but this gene call is untestable without DNA. The CDR3 is 13 amino acids. Germline CDR1 reads MNHEY; CDR2 reads SVGAGI. Here the CDR3 reads CASSSGTSGERFF.

The chain links TRBV11-2 to TRBJ2-1; no DNA is available, so the TRBD1 call from TCRdb remains unchecked. Germline CDR1 reads SGHAT; CDR2 reads FQNNGV. CDR3 length: 14 residues. The CDR3 spells CASSLRDSLTEQFF.

CDR3 sequence reads: CASSLRALSHEAFF. The chain is built from TRBV11-2 and TRBJ1-1; as DNA is missing, the TRBD1 call by TCRdb cannot be tested. The CDR3 is made up of 14 amino acids. Germline CDR1 SGHAT, CDR2 FQNNGV.